The clone carrying this T cell receptor beta chain was seen more than once but under ten times. Its antigen remains unidentified. This record comes from a study of T-cell memory formation after mild COVID-19. Study-level findings and limits: Pre-infection memory contained some responding clones, which suggested that cross-reactive memory had joined. Contracting clones from day 15 to 85 had balanced CD4/CD8; later expanders favoured CD4+. Mostly located in CM and EM were contracting CD4+ clones, with contracting CD8+ clones located in EMRA.

Constant-segment primers served in 5'RACE that generated TCR alpha and TCR beta cDNA libraries bearing sample barcodes and UMIs. One entry per CDR3 protein, called by TCRdb with MiXCR from the 5' RACE reads. This table has about 200,000 distinct CDR3 sequences, around 9.1% appearing once. V lost 0 bases and J lost 5; bases outside the gene matches: 7. The CDR3 contains 16 residues. Germline lookup yields CDR1 SGHRS and CDR2 YFSETQ. Input material: PBMCs or a T cell subset sorted from them (not recorded which). The chain combines TRBV5-1 with TRBJ2-5, with 10 nucleotides matching TRBD2. The receptor comes from a man aged 18-30 years who had mild COVID-19 (a few samples of this study predate the infection). Cell type and time point are not known. CDR3 sequence: CASSLGVAGGFETQYF. The CDR3 coding sequence is TGCGCCAGCAGCTTGGGAGTAGCGGGGGGCTTCGAGACCCAGTACTTC.